These T cell receptor beta chains were read from a single sample in a study of cytomegalovirus exposure and HLA in healthy donors. Clones were sequenced by immunoSEQ multiplex PCR, and TCRdb holds only the in-frame ones, with some missing. The sample has about 190,000 clones, roughly 83% seen once. The sequenced sample was PBMCs. All receptors come from a boy aged 2-15 years in good health and CMV-seronegative. Both conserved end residues are part of each CDR3. Each record gives: D gene, V gene, J gene, clone size, CDR3 DNA, CDR3 protein. The D gene is left open where the match is weak. Clone size is not always given. Where it is, it says once, few, many or a class for expanded clones.

.	TRBV19	TRBJ1-1	.	TGTGCCAGTAGTATTTCCAGGGACACTGAAGCTTTCTTT	CASSISRDTEAFF
.	TRBV2	TRBJ2-3	few	TGTGCCAGCAGCGGGGTCAGGACAGATACGCAGTATTTT	CASSGVRTDTQYF
TRBD2	TRBV7-3	TRBJ2-1	.	TGTGCCAGCAGCCCGGGATACAGGACTAGCGGGAGGAGCTCCTACAATGAGCAGTTCTTC	CASSPGYRTSGRSSYNEQFF
.	TRBV29-1	TRBJ1-5	.	TGCAGCGTCACAGTAGGGGGGGCCGGCAATCAGCCCCAGCATTTT	CSVTVGGAGNQPQHF
TRBD2	TRBV7-9	TRBJ2-6	.	TGTGCCAGCAGTATCGGGACTAGCGGGGCTGGGGCCAACGTCCTGACTTTC	CASSIGTSGAGANVLTF
TRBD2	TRBV6-4	TRBJ2-3	.	TGTGCCAGCAGTGAGCGGGGGGCGACAGATACGCAGTATTTT	CASSERGATDTQYF
.	TRBV29-1	TRBJ1-2	.	TGCAGCGTCACAGGGGGCTACACCTTC	CSVTGGYTF
TRBD2	TRBV5-4	TRBJ2-5	.	TGTGCCAGCAGCTGGGGACTAGAAGAGACCCAGTACTTC	CASSWGLEETQYF
TRBD1	TRBV6-4	TRBJ1-1	.	TGTGCCAGCACCGTTAAGAACCGGGACAGGGGCTTCATGAACACTGAAGCTTTCTTT	CASTVKNRDRGFMNTEAFF
.	TRBV6-6	TRBJ1-5	.	TGTGCCAGCAGTTACGGGGCGGGAAATCAGCCCCAGCATTTT	CASSYGAGNQPQHF
.	TRBV7-9	TRBJ2-1	.	TGTGCCGGTATGGGAGCCTACTACAATGAGCAGTTCTTC	CAGMGAYYNEQFF
.	TRBV20-1	TRBJ2-7	.	TGCAGTGCAGGACACATCTACGAGCAGTACTTC	CSAGHIYEQYF
TRBD1	TRBV12-5	TRBJ2-7	.	TGTGCTAGTGGGCCCGGGACAGCTTACTACGAGCAGTACTTC	CASGPGTAYYEQYF
TRBD2	TRBV12-5	TRBJ2-2	.	TGTGCTAGTGGCATACTTGGGGCGCGGGGACTAGCGGGGGGAGAAGGAACCGGGGAGCTGTTTTTT	CASGILGARGLAGGEGTGELFF
TRBD1	TRBV2	TRBJ1-6	.	TGTGCCAGCAGCGAGACAGGGTATTCACCCCTCCACTTT	CASSETGYSPLHF
.	TRBV5-6	TRBJ2-5	.	TGTGCCAGCAGCTTTATATGGAGTCAAGAGACCCAGTACTTC	CASSFIWSQETQYF
TRBD1	TRBV6-6	TRBJ1-4	.	TGTGCCAGCAGTTCGACAGGGCCGGGGACTAATGAAAAACTGTTTTTT	CASSSTGPGTNEKLFF
TRBD2	TRBV4-1	TRBJ2-5	.	TGCGCCAGCAGCGAACTAGCGGGTTTTAACAGGGAGACCCAGTACTTC	CASSELAGFNRETQYF
.	TRBV11-2	TRBJ2-5	.	TGTGCCAGCATGGAGGGTGGGGAGACCCAGTACTTC	CASMEGGETQYF
.	TRBV27	TRBJ1-1	once	TGTGCCAGTTCATCCTACAACACTGAAGCTTTCTTT	CASSSYNTEAFF
TRBD1	TRBV7-9	TRBJ1-1	.	TGTGCCAGCAGCTTACAATACGACAGGGCGAACACTGAAGCTTTCTTT	CASSLQYDRANTEAFF
.	TRBV7-7	TRBJ2-5	.	TGTGCCAGCAGCTTAGTGGGGGACTCCGAAGAGACCCAGTACTTC	CASSLVGDSEETQYF
.	TRBV19	TRBJ2-1	.	TGTGCCAGTAGTATAGGGGCAGGCCGGGGCTACAATGAGCAGTTCTTC	CASSIGAGRGYNEQFF
.	TRBV5-4	TRBJ1-2	.	TGTGCCAGCAGCTTGCAGGGAATTAACTATGGCTACACCTTC	CASSLQGINYGYTF
.	TRBV5-5	TRBJ2-5	.	TGTGCCAGCAGCTTTCAGGGGCAACGGTGGGAGACCCAGTACTTC	CASSFQGQRWETQYF
.	TRBV7-9	TRBJ2-5	.	TGTGCCAGCAGCTTAGGGGGCATTAAAGGGGAGACCCAGTACTTC	CASSLGGIKGETQYF